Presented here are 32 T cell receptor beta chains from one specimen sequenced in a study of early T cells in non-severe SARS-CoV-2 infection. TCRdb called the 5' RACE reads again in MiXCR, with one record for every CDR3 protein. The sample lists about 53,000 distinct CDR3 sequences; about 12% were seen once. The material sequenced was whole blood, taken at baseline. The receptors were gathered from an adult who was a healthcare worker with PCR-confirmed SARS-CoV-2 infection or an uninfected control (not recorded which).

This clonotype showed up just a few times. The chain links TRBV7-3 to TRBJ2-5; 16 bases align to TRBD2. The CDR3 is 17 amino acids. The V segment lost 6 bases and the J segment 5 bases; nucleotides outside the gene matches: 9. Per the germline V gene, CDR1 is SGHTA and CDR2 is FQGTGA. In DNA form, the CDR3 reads TGTGCCAGCAGTGCCGGGACTAGCGGGAGGGCCGTGGAGACCCAGTACTTC. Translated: CASSAGTSGRAVETQYF.

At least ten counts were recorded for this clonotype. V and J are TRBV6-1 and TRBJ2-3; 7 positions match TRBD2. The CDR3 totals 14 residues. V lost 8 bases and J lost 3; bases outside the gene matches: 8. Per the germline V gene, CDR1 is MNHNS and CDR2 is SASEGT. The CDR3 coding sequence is TGTGCCAGCCAGCCGGGGGGAGAAACAGATACGCAGTATTTT. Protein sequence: CASQPGGETDTQYF.

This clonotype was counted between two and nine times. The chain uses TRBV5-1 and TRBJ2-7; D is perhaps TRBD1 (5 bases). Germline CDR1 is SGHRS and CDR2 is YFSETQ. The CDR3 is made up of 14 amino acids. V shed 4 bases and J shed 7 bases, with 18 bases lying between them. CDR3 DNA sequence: TGCGCCAGCAGCCCTACAGGTTCGCTGTCAGAGCAGTACTTC. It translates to CASSPTGSLSEQYF.

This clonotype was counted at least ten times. CDR3 in DNA: TGCGCCAGCAGCCAATCGATGGTTGGGGGGACCTACGAGCAGTACTTC. Amino acids: CASSQSMVGGTYEQYF. V and J are TRBV4-3 and TRBJ2-7; tentative D call: TRBD2 (6 bases). Per germline, CDR1 LGHNA and CDR2 YSLEER. Trimming took off 2 bases at V and 2 bases at J, with 16 bases between the two ends. This CDR3 has 16 residues.

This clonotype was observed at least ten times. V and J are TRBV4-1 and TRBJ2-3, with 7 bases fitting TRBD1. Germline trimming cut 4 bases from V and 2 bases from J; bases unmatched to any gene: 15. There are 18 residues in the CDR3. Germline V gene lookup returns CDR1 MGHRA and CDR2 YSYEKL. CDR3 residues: CASSRGNARGSLTDTQYF. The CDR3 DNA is TGCGCCAGCAGCCGTGGGAACGCCAGGGGGTCCCTCACAGATACGCAGTATTTT.

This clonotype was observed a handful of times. The CDR3 sequence: CASSQMAGELFF. The CDR3 bases are TGTGCCAGTAGTCAAATGGCCGGGGAGCTGTTTTTT. V is TRBV19 and J is TRBJ2-2; D not certain. V gave up 5 bases and J gave up 6 bases, with 7 bases separating them. The CDR3 is made up of 12 amino acids. CDR1 and CDR2 from the germline V gene are LNHDA and SQIVND (reference sequence).

CDR3 protein: CASTSSGGTDTQYF. In DNA form, the CDR3 reads TGTGCCAGCACCTCCAGTGGGGGCACAGATACGCAGTATTTT. This rearrangement joins TRBV7-6 to TRBJ2-3; D not resolved. The CDR3 runs 14 residues. V lost 7 bases and J lost 1, with 12 bases in between. The germline V gene encodes CDR1 SGHVS and CDR2 FNYEAQ.

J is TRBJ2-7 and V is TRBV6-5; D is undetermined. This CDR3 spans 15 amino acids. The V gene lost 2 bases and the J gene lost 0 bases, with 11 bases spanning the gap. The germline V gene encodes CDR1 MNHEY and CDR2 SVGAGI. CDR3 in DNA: TGTGCCAGCAGTTACATCGGCGGATCCTCCTACGAGCAGTACTTC. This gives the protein CASSYIGGSSYEQYF.

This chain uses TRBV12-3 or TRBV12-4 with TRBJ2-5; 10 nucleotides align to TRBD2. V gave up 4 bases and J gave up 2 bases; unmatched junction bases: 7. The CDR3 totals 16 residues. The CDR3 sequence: CASSSFGLAAQETQYF. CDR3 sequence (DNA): TGTGCCAGCAGTTCCTTTGGACTAGCGGCACAAGAGACCCAGTACTTC.

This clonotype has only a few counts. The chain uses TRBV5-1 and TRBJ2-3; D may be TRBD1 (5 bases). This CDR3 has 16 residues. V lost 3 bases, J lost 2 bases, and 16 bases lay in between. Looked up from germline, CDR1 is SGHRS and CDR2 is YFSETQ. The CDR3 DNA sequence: TGCGCCAGCAGCTCATCAGGTGGGGCCTACACAGATACGCAGTATTTT. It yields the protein CASSSSGGAYTDTQYF. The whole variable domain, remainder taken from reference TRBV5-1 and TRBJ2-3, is KAGVTQTPRYLIKTRGQQVTLSCSPISGHRSVSWYQQTPGQGLQFLFEYFSETQRNKGNFPGRFSGRQFSNSRSEMNVSTLELGDSALYLCASSSSGGAYTDTQYFGPGTRLTVL.

Here the CDR3 reads CASSLEASAYNEQFF. The CDR3 DNA is TGCGCCAGCAGCTTGGAGGCTAGCGCATACAATGAGCAGTTCTTC. The genes are TRBV5-1 and TRBJ2-1; D may be TRBD2 (6 bases). The length of the CDR3 is 15 residues. CDR1 and CDR2 (germline): SGHRS, YFSETQ. The germline V and J ends were trimmed by 0 bases and 4 bases, with 11 bases remaining between them.

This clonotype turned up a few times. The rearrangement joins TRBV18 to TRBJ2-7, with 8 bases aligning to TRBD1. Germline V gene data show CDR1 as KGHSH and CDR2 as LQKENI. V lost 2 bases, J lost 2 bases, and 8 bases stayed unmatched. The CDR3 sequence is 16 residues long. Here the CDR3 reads CASSPEVGRGPYEQYF. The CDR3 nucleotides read TGTGCCAGCTCACCAGAAGTAGGCAGGGGGCCCTACGAGCAGTACTTC.

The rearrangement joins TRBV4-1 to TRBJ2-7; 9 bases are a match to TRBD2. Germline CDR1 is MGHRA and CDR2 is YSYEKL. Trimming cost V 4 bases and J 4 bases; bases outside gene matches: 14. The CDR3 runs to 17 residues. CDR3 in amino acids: CASSPAGGPAGGYEQYF. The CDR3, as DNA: TGCGCCAGCAGCCCGGCCGGAGGGCCAGCGGGAGGATACGAGCAGTACTTC.

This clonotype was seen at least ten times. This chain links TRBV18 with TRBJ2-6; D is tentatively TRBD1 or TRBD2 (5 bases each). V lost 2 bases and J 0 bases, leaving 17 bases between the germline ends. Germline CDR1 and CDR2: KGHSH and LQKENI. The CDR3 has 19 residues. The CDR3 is CASSPVAGGTNSGANVLTF. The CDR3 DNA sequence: TGTGCCAGCTCACCAGTTGCTGGGGGAACTAACTCTGGGGCCAACGTCCTGACTTTC.

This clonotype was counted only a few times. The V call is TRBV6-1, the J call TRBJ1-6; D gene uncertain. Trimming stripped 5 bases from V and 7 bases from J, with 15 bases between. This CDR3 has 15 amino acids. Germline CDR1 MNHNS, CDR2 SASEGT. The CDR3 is CASSTPGQPNSPLHF. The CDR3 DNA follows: TGTGCCAGCAGTACCCCGGGCCAACCGAATTCACCCCTCCACTTT.

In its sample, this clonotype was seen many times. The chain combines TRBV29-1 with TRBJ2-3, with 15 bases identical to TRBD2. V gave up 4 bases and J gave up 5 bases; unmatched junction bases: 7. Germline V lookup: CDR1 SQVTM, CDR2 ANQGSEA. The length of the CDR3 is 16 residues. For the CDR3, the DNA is TGCAGCGTTGCCCCCCCGGGACTAGCGGGAGGAGATACGCAGTATTTT. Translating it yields CSVAPPGLAGGDTQYF.

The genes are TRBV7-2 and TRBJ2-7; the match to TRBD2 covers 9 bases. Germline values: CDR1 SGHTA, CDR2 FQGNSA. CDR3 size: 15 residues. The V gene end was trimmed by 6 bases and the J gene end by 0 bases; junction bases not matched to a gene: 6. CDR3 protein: CASSRSGGTSYEQYF. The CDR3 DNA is TGTGCCAGCAGTCGTAGCGGGGGAACCTCCTACGAGCAGTACTTC.

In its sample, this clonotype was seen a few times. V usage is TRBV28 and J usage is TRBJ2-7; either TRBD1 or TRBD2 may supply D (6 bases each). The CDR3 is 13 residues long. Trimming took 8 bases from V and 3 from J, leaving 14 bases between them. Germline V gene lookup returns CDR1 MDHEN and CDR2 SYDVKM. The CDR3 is CASRMGGLYEQYF. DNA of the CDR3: TGTGCCAGCCGGATGGGGGGCCTCTACGAGCAGTACTTC. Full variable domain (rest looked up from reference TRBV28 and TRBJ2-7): DVKVTQSSRYLVKRTGEKVFLECVQDMDHENMFWYRQDPGLGLRLIYFSYDVKMKEKGDIPEGYSVSREKKERFSLILESASTNQTSMYLCASRMGGLYEQYFGPGTRLTVT.

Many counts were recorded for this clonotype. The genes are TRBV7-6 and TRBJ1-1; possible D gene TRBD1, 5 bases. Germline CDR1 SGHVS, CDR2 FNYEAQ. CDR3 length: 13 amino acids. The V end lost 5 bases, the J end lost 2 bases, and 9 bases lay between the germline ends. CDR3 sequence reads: CASSRDLNTEAFF. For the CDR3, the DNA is TGTGCCAGCAGCAGGGACCTAAACACTGAAGCTTTCTTT.

For the CDR3, the DNA is TGCAGCGGACAGGGGTTTACCTACAATGAGCAGTTCTTC. This encodes CSGQGFTYNEQFF. The V gene is TRBV29-1, the J gene TRBJ2-1; 8 bases map to TRBD1. With 7 bases clipped from V and 2 bases from J, the junction kept 4 bases outside the gene matches. CDR3 length: 13 residues. Germline V gene sequence: CDR1 SQVTM, CDR2 ANQGSEA.

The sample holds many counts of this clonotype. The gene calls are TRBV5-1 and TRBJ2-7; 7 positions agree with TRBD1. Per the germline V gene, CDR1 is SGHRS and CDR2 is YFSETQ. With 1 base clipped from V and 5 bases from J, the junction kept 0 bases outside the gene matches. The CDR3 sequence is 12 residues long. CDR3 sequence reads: CASSLTGDEQYF. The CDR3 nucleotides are TGCGCCAGCAGCTTGACAGGGGACGAGCAGTACTTC.

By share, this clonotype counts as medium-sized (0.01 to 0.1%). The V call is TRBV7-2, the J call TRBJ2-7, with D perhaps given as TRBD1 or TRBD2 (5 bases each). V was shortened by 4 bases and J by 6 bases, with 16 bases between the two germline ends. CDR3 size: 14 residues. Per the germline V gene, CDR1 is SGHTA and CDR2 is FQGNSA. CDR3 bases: TGTGCCAGCAGCTCCCGGGACGGAGTGGGCGAGCAGTACTTC. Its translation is CASSSRDGVGEQYF.

The DNA of the CDR3 is TGCGCCAGCAGCCAAGGGCTAGCGGGAAACTACGAGCAGTACTTC. Protein product: CASSQGLAGNYEQYF. This chain links TRBV4-3 with TRBJ2-7, with 9 bases fitting TRBD2. In germline, CDR1 is LGHNA, CDR2 YSLEER. The CDR3 spans 15 residues. Losses at the gene ends were 1 base for V and 3 bases for J; bases not matched to a gene: 4.

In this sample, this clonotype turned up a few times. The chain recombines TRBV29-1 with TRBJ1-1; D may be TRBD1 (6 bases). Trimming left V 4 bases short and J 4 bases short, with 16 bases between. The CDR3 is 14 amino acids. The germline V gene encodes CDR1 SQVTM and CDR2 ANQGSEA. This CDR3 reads CSVVYSGGGTEAFF. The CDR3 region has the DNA TGCAGCGTTGTTTACTCCGGAGGGGGCACTGAAGCTTTCTTT.

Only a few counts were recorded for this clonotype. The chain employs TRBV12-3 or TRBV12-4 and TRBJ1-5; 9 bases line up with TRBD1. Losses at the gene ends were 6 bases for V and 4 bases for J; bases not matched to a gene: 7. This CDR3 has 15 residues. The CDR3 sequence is CASRLRTGDNQPQHF. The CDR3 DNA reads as TGTGCCAGCAGACTAAGGACAGGGGATAATCAGCCCCAGCATTTT.

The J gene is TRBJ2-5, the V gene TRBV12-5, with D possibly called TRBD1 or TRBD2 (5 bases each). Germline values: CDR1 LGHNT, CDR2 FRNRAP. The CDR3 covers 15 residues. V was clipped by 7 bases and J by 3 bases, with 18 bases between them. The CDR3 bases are TGTGCTAGTGCCCTGCCCGGGACGGGAAAAGAGACCCAGTACTTC. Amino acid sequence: CASALPGTGKETQYF.

This CDR3 is CASSSALAGRNEQFF. In DNA, the CDR3 is TGTGCCAGCAGCTCCGCACTAGCGGGAAGGAATGAGCAGTTCTTC. This chain joins TRBV3-1 and TRBJ2-1, with 10 bases identical to TRBD2. CDR1 and CDR2 (germline): LGHDT, YNNKEL (reference sequence). J lost 7 bases, V lost 5 bases, and 8 bases had no gene match. The CDR3 spans 15 residues.

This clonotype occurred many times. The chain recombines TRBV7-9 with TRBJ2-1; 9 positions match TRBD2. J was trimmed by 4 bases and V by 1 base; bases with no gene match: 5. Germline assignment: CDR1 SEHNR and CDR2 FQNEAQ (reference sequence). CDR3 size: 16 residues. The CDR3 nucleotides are TGTGCCAGCAGCTTAGTACCTAGCGGGATGTACAATGAGCAGTTCTTC. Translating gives CASSLVPSGMYNEQFF.

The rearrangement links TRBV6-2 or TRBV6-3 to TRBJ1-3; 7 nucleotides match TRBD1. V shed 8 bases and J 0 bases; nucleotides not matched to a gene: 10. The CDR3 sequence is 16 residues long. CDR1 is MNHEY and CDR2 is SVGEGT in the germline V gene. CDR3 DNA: TGTGCCAGCGGATCTTGGACAGGCAACTCTGGAAACACCATATATTTT. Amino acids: CASGSWTGNSGNTIYF.

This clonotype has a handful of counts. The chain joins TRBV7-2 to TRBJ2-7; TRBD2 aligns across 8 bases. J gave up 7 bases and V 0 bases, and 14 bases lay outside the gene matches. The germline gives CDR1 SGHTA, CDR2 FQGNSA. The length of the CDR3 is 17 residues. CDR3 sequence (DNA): TGTGCCAGCAGCTTAGCCGCCGACCTGGCACTAGCGGTAGAGCAGTACTTC. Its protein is CASSLAADLALAVEQYF.

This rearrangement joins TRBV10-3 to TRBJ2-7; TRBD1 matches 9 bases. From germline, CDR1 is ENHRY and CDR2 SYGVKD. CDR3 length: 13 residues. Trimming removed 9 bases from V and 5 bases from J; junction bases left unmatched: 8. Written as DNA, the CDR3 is TGTGCCATTGAATGGGACAGGGCCGACGAGCAGTACTTC. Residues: CAIEWDRADEQYF.

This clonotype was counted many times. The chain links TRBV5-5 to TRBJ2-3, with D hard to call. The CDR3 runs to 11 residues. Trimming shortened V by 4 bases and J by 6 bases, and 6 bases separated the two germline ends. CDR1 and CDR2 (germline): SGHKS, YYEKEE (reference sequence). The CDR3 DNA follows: TGTGCCAGCAGCCCCTCCGATACGCAGTATTTT. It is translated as CASSPSDTQYF.